These 11 T cell receptor beta chains share one sample of origin, sequenced in a study of OX40 agonist ivuxolimab in advanced cancers. The library was produced with the immunoSEQ multiplex PCR assay. Entries here come from immuneACCESS through TCRdb and include only in-frame sequences with V and J called. Some clones fail to appear in such tables; in the studies checked, an unresolved V gene covers under half of the shortfall, and the cause of the remainder is unknown. The sample records about 51,000 clones, 65% to 85% of which are singletons. The top ten hold about 2.9% of the sample. This sample comprised CD4+ or CD8+ T cells sorted from blood, obtained in a trial of the OX40 agonist ivuxolimab. The receptors derive from an adult with an advanced solid tumor such as melanoma, head and neck, liver or kidney cancer.

J is TRBJ2-3 and V is TRBV7-8; D unclear. Trimming took off 1 base at V and 2 bases at J, with 7 bases between the two ends. The CDR3 totals 14 residues. Germline CDR1 is SGHVS and CDR2 is FQNEAQ. The CDR3 loop reads CASSLEVHTDTQYF. CDR3 DNA: TGTGCCAGCAGCTTAGAGGTACACACAGATACGCAGTATTTT.

The rearrangement joins TRBV11-3 to TRBJ1-2, with 7 bases that match TRBD1. The CDR3 runs to 14 residues. The V segment lost 3 bases and the J segment 4 bases; nucleotides outside the gene matches: 5. Germline V gives CDR1 SGHNT, CDR2 YENEEA. This CDR3 reads CASSLYRDSYGYTF. The CDR3 DNA reads as TGTGCCAGCAGCTTGTACCGGGACAGCTATGGCTACACCTTC.

The chain uses TRBV27 and TRBJ1-1, with D possibly TRBD1 on 6 matching bases. Trimming pared 8 bases from V and 1 base from J, leaving 20 bases between. CDR3 length: 16 amino acids. Germline V lookup: CDR1 MNHEY, CDR2 SMNVEV (reference sequence). In nucleotides, the CDR3 is TGTGCCAGCCACTGGGGAAGGGGACATAAGAACACTGAAGCTTTCTTT. It specifies CASHWGRGHKNTEAFF.

The chain joins TRBV9 to TRBJ1-6; perhaps TRBD1 as D (6 bases). The CDR3 is made up of 14 amino acids. V was shortened by 1 base and J by 6 bases, with 8 bases between the two germline ends. Germline CDR1 and CDR2: SGDLS and YYNGEE. The CDR3 sequence is CASSVRGINSPLHF. The CDR3 bases are TGTGCCAGCAGCGTAAGGGGGATTAATTCACCCCTCCACTTT.

The rearrangement links TRBV5-5 to TRBJ2-7, with D hard to call. Trimming pared 4 bases from V and 4 bases from J, leaving 15 bases between. The CDR3 contains 14 residues. Germline CDR1 and CDR2: SGHKS and YYEKEE (reference sequence). CDR3 amino acids: CASSGDPRHYEQYF. DNA for the CDR3: TGTGCCAGCAGCGGAGACCCCCGGCATTACGAGCAGTACTTC.

The chain couples TRBV19 to TRBJ2-7; D may be TRBD1 (6 bases). This CDR3 region has 15 residues. V lost 5 bases and J lost 0, with 14 bases in between. Germline loops: CDR1 LNHDA, CDR2 SQIVND (reference sequence). For the CDR3, the DNA is TGTGCCAGTAGTCCCACGACAGGCCGCTCCTACGAGCAGTACTTC. Translating it yields CASSPTTGRSYEQYF.

The chain couples TRBV5-1 to TRBJ1-3, with a tentative D call TRBD1 (5 bases). The CDR3 runs 15 residues. Trimming took off 5 bases at V and 1 base at J, with 13 bases between the two ends. Germline loops: CDR1 SGHRS, CDR2 YFSETQ. The CDR3 bases are TGCGCCAGCAGACCTCCGGGGGGGTCTGGAAACACCATATATTTT. It translates to CASRPPGGSGNTIYF.

This chain joins TRBV7-3 and TRBJ1-1, with D unclear. V was clipped by 2 bases and J by 4 bases, with 11 bases between them. Looked up from germline, CDR1 is SGHTA and CDR2 is FQGTGA. The CDR3 loop spans 14 amino acids. CDR3 sequence reads: CASSLLGPGTEAFF. CDR3 DNA: TGTGCCAGCAGCTTATTAGGGCCTGGCACTGAAGCTTTCTTT.

Of note for this clone: The same CDR3 also results from other DNA sequences found in this sample. The V gene is TRBV4-3, the J gene TRBJ1-2; D gene unclear. The V gene lost 1 base and the J gene lost 0 bases, with 6 bases spanning the gap. The CDR3 is 14 amino acids. The V gene's germline CDR1 is LGHNA and CDR2 YSLEER. CDR3 nucleotides: TGCGCCAGCAGCCAAGGCGGATCTAACTATGGCTACACCTTC. It encodes CASSQGGSNYGYTF.

The rearrangement links TRBV5-4 to TRBJ1-2, with D possibly TRBD1 on 5 matching bases. This CDR3 comprises 14 residues. Between the trimmed V and J ends, which lost 0 bases and 5 bases, there was a span of 11 bases. Germline V gives CDR1 SGHNT, CDR2 YYREEE (reference sequence). CDR3 coding DNA: TGTGCCAGCAGCTTGGGGGAGGGACGTTATGGCTACACCTTC. Encoded protein: CASSLGEGRYGYTF.

The CDR3 loop is CASSATWTGTYEQYF. CDR3 DNA: TGCGCCAGCAGCGCAACCTGGACAGGGACCTACGAGCAGTACTTC. This sequence joins TRBV5-1 and TRBJ2-7, with TRBD1 matching 8 bases. The CDR3 has 15 amino acids. Germline V lookup: CDR1 SGHRS, CDR2 YFSETQ. Unmatched junction bases numbered 8, after V lost 4 bases and J lost 2 bases.